This T cell receptor beta chain was found in a study of blood T cell repertoires in COVID-19 (TCRdb year 2020). A note on the overall study: Samples from collaborators originated in the United States, Italy and Spain and spanned both the acute and convalescent phases of COVID-19. The prospective study material was composed of cDNA or gDNA derived from T cells, B-cell-depleted T cells, or PBMCs. Subjects who had been exposed to COVID-19, were actively infected with it, or had recovered from it provided the deeply sampled blood TCRbeta repertoires that made up the dataset. A freely available public database, intended as a resource for researchers studying the immune response to SARS-CoV-2, is where the repertoires were released. The samples were drawn from two sources: the first 160 participants of the ongoing ImmuneRACE study, and 1,200 or so subjects contributed by 6 global collaborators. Sample metadata almost always included a de-identified subject ID, COVID-19 status, age in years and sex. Where HLA class I and class II types were available, the types were taken from metadata supplied by the sample provider, not from assay-based typing.

Worth noting for this clone: It lacks a known antigen. Per-nucleotide qualities are absent, and no much larger clonotype sits a single base away.

The CDR3, from cysteine to phenylalanine, totals 15 residues. The kept DNA is CDR3 alone, 45 bases in frame from the first base. V loses 5 bases at its end and J loses 2 bases; junction bases beyond the gene matches: 6. The germline V gene sets CDR1 to MDHEN and CDR2 to SYDVKM. TCRbeta CDR3 regions were amplified from genomic DNA by means of the immunoSEQ Assay, a bias-controlled multiplex PCR. Turning to the authors' computational methods: Within the assay, amplification of reference gene primers was used to estimate how many nucleated cells each sample contained. To quantify the absolute abundance of each unique TCRbeta CDR3 rearrangement, sequence reads were collapsed and filtered. For each sample, productive Simpson clonality was calculated by taking the square root of Simpson's diversity index across productive rearrangements. TCRdb obtained this table from immuneACCESS and retained in-frame rearrangements with V and J assigned. These tables miss some clones; where compared with another copy, unresolved V genes account for less than half of the shortfall, and the remainder is unexplained. V, J and clone size were drawn from that table, and D and trimming were deduced from the DNA. A total of fewer than 200,000 clones appear in this sample, 84% of them only once. The top ten constitute about 2.7% of the sample.

One collaborating source in Seattle enrolled patients during active infection and followed them longitudinally through the course of disease. Each collaborating institution followed its own protocols to collect whole blood in K2EDTA tubes. For TCRbeta analysis, collaborators shipped samples as frozen whole blood, isolated PBMCs, or DNA extracted from either of those sample types. Results and caveats for the whole study, not just this receptor: The amount of clinical and demographic metadata varied by source and participant and was provided uncurated.

The source material was peripheral blood. The rearranged segments are TRBV28 and TRBJ2-1; TRBD1 aligns with 7 central bases. The receptor's source is a woman of 80 years or more with COVID-19, enrolled during active disease. The bases read TGTGCCAGCAGTGGAGAAGGGACAGCCTACAATGAGCAGTTCTTC. It specifies CASSGEGTAYNEQFF.